This T cell receptor (beta chain) stems from a study of T cells in Graves' hyperthyroidism and ophthalmopathy. The study, taken as a whole, reports: Blood also held most thyroid clonotypes expanded beyond 0.001.

With 3 bases clipped from V and 1 base from J, the junction kept 6 bases outside the gene matches. The length of the CDR3 is 15 residues. Looked up from germline, CDR1 is SGDLS and CDR2 is YYNGEE. RNA transcripts were the template for amplifying TCR beta CDR3 regions. The TCR CDR3 first-round RT-PCR relied on the HTBI primer set. TCRdb re-called the multiplex PCR reads with MiXCR, one entry per CDR3 protein. The sample shows over 300,000 distinct CDR3 sequences, approximately 14% of them seen only once. This clonotype was observed many times. Antigen unknown. Fresh peripheral blood, around 11 ml of it, supplied the PBMCs.

Sequenced input: blood. V and J are TRBV9 and TRBJ2-7, with 8 nucleotides matching TRBD1. The clonotype originates from a woman aged 60-70 years with Graves' hyperthyroidism. In nucleotides, the CDR3 is TGTGCCAGCAGCGCTCGGGACAGGTCTTCCTACGAGCAGTACTTC. It translates to CASSARDRSSYEQYF.